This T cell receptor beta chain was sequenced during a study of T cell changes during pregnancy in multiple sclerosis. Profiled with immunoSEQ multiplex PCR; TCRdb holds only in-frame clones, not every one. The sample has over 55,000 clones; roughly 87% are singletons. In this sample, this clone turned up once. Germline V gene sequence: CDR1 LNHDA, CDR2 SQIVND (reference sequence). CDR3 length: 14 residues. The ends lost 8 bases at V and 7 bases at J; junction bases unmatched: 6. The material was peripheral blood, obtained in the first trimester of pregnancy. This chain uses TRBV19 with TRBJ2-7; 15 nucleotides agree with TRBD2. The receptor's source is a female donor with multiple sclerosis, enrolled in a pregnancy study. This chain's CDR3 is CASRTSGGAGEQYF. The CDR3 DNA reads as TGTGCCAGTCGGACTAGCGGGGGGGCGGGGGAGCAGTACTTC. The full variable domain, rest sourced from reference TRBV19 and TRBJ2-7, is DGGITQSPKYLFRKEGQNVTLSCEQNLNHDAMYWYRQDPGQGLRLIYYSQIVNDFQKGDIAEGYSVSREKKESFPLTVTSAQKNPTAFYLCASRTSGGAGEQYFGPGTRLTVT.